The TCR delta chain under discussion was sequenced for a study of gamma-delta T cells after stem cell transplantation listed by TCRdb under 2016. Remarks on this clone: Its cognate antigen has yet to be identified. The record has no base qualities; no much larger clone is one base away.

The method was RT-PCR. The run used an Illumina MiSeq. TCRdb reprocessed the public reads with the caller CATT; rows with the same DNA were merged afterwards. The table for this sample lists 13,000 to 15,000 delta-chain clones; roughly 30% of them were counted only once. The ten largest make up around 4% of the sample. V is trimmed back by 4 bases and J by 0 bases, and the junction contains 20 bases that no gene match accounts for. Based on the germline V gene, the CDR1 and CDR2 sequences are TSWWSYY and QGS. From cysteine to phenylalanine, the CDR3 is 22 amino acids long. Here the CDR3 DNA is all that survives: 66 bases in frame from base 1.

The receptor chain draws on TRDV1 and TRDJ2; TRDD3 agrees with 10 junctional bases. Sequencing was performed on gamma-delta T cells. The TCR comes from a human donor. It is not recorded whose cells these are; they may come from a transplant donor. The DNA sequence is TGTGCTCTTGGGGCCCTCGGGTCGGGGACTGGGGGATGTCCCGCTTTGACAGCACAACTCTTCTTT. Its translation is CALGALGSGTGGCPALTAQLFF.